This T cell receptor beta chain was obtained from a study of T cell responses to AZD1222 COVID-19 vaccine. A note on this clone: Its target is unknown.

The junction had 9 bases not matched to a gene; V was cut back by 6 bases and J by 3 bases. Per germline, CDR1 SNHLY and CDR2 FYNNEI. The CDR3 length is 15 residues. Profiling relied on immunoSEQ multiplex PCR, and the TCRdb table lists in-frame clones only, not all of them. This table has 57,000 or so clones, roughly 85% appearing once. Study-wide results and limits: Spike-spanning, vaccine-associated CD4 TCRs were dominant at 160-218 and 743-854. Recipients of AZD1222 seropositive at baseline numbered only 5 or 6. Close to half of spike-specific TCRs reportedly recognize unmutated variant regions. Clonal diversity may have been underestimated, and the donors were mostly white British, with more females than males.

The J gene is TRBJ1-1, the V gene TRBV2, with 8 nucleotides matching TRBD1. The sequence derives from an adult in good health. Sequenced here: peripheral blood, sampled on day 0 of MenACWY control vaccination. In DNA form, the CDR3 reads TGTGCCAGCAGCGACGGACAGGGCGGGGACACTGAAGCTTTCTTT. It encodes CASSDGQGGDTEAFF.